These 2 T cell receptor beta chains were sequenced from one sample in a study of molecular identifiers for immune sequencing clone quantification. TCRdb fed the PCR reads into MiXCR, producing one record per CDR3 protein. The sample has approximately 40,000 distinct CDR3 sequences, roughly 24% seen once. The sequenced sample was naive CD8+ T cells from blood, with Jurkat cell RNA spiked in. Subset meaning: FACS-sorted CD8+CD4-CCR7+CD45RA+ naive T cells. These receptors all stem from a human donor in good health. Some libraries in this study had Jurkat cell RNA spiked in.

As regards this clonotype: At one end the junction does not follow the germline gene, possibly because of a read error. V usage is TRBV20-1 and J usage is TRBJ2-7; tentatively, D is TRBD2 (5 bases). The germline V gene has CDR1 DFQATT and CDR2 SNEGSKA (reference sequence). The CDR3 spans 14 residues. The CDR3 DNA follows: TGCAGTACTAGAGGAAGGTCAGAAACCTACGAGCAGTACTTC. It codes for CSTRGRSETYEQYF.

The chain recombines TRBV5-1 with TRBJ2-5; 8 nucleotides match TRBD1. V lost 5 bases, J lost 3 bases, and 6 bases stayed unmatched. Germline CDR1 SGHRS, CDR2 YFSETQ. The CDR3 extends over 14 amino acids. The CDR3 protein is CASRPDRDKETQYF. CDR3 sequence (DNA): TGCGCCAGCAGGCCGGACAGGGACAAAGAGACCCAGTACTTC.